The next 18 T cell receptor beta chains were all read from a single sample in a study of patients and donors after allogeneic stem cell transplantation. Each CDR3 protein is one row after TCRdb ran MiXCR on the RT-PCR reads. The data contain about 160,000 distinct CDR3 sequences, over 25% of them singletons. Sequenced material: blood, either unsorted or a sorted T cell fraction (not recorded which). These receptors originate from a human donor who was either an allogeneic HSCT recipient or a stem cell or donor lymphocyte infusion donor (not recorded which). It is not recorded whose cells these are; they may come from a transplant donor.

This clonotype was seen only a few times. The gene calls are TRBV12-3 or TRBV12-4 and TRBJ2-1; 7 bases fit TRBD1. The ends lost 5 bases at V and 3 bases at J; junction bases unmatched: 7. The CDR3 is 15 residues long. The CDR3 DNA reads as TGTGCCAGCAGTCTCCGGGACAGAAACTACAATGAGCAGTTCTTC. As protein: CASSLRDRNYNEQFF.

This clonotype was detected only a few times. The genes are TRBV3-1 and TRBJ1-6; D unresolved. CDR1 is LGHDT, CDR2 YNNKEL, per germline (reference sequence). The CDR3 totals 16 residues. Trimming shortened V by 1 base and J by 6 bases, and 13 bases separated the two germline ends. The CDR3 nucleotides read TGTGCCAGCAGCCAAGTGGCAGGAATCGCTAATTCACCCCTCCACTTT. Translated: CASSQVAGIANSPLHF.

This clonotype was observed a few times. The chain has TRBV30 and TRBJ2-1, with D possibly TRBD2 on 6 matching bases. This CDR3 has 13 residues. Trimming shortened V by 0 bases and J by 7 bases, and 10 bases separated the two germline ends. Germline assignment: CDR1 GTSNPN and CDR2 SVGIG (reference sequence). CDR3 loop: CAWSVGGRNEQFF. As DNA, the CDR3 is TGTGCCTGGAGTGTCGGTGGGAGGAATGAGCAGTTCTTC.

The rearrangement links TRBV28 to TRBJ2-7, with D hard to call. V shed 0 bases and J shed 5 bases, with 8 bases lying between them. This CDR3 comprises 13 residues. Germline V gene data show CDR1 as MDHEN and CDR2 as SYDVKM. The CDR3 sequence: CASSLWVPHEQYF. The CDR3 bases are TGTGCCAGCAGTTTATGGGTACCCCACGAGCAGTACTTC.

This chain links TRBV27 with TRBJ2-2; possibly TRBD1 for D (5 bases). CDR3 length equals 15 residues. Germline-derived CDR1 and CDR2 are MNHEY and SMNVEV (reference sequence). The V end lost 3 bases, the J end lost 2 bases, and 10 bases lay between the germline ends. CDR3 sequence reads: CASSLWGLNTGELFF. The CDR3, as DNA: TGTGCCAGCAGTTTGTGGGGCCTCAACACCGGGGAGCTGTTTTTT.

CDR3: CASREAGGSTYEQYF. As DNA, the CDR3 is TGTGCCAGCAGGGAAGCGGGAGGGTCCACCTACGAGCAGTACTTC. The chain has TRBV6-2 or TRBV6-3 and TRBJ2-7; 10 bases are a match to TRBD2. Losses at the gene ends were 6 bases for V and 2 bases for J; bases not matched to a gene: 7. The CDR3 is made up of 15 amino acids. The germline V gene encodes CDR1 MNHEY and CDR2 SVGEGT.

This clonotype was detected only a few times. V and J are TRBV20-1 and TRBJ2-2; no definite D call. Trimming removed 0 bases at V and 1 base at J, with 6 bases between. Germline assignment: CDR1 DFQATT and CDR2 SNEGSKA (reference sequence). The CDR3 runs to 14 residues. For the CDR3, the DNA is TGCAGTGCTAGAGATCTGGGGAACACCGGGGAGCTGTTTTTT. It encodes CSARDLGNTGELFF.

The J gene is TRBJ2-1, the V gene TRBV27; 14 nucleotides line up with TRBD2. The CDR3 totals 15 residues. CDR1 and CDR2 from the germline V gene are MNHEY and SMNVEV (reference sequence). J was trimmed by 7 bases and V by 7 bases; bases with no gene match: 6. CDR3 amino acids: CASTQRLAGGNEQFF. The CDR3 region has the DNA TGTGCCAGCACTCAAAGACTAGCGGGAGGGAATGAGCAGTTCTTC.

This clonotype came up a few times. The chain uses TRBV18 and TRBJ2-5, with a weak D call TRBD2 (5 bases). The V end was cut by 3 bases, the J end by 4 bases, with 9 bases between. The CDR3 has 13 residues. Germline loops: CDR1 KGHSH, CDR2 LQKENI. CDR3 nucleotides: TGTGCCAGCTCACCCTGGAGCGGAGAGACCCAGTACTTC. Translation: CASSPWSGETQYF.

This clonotype came up many times. CDR3 in DNA: TGTGCCAGCAGCACACCTCAGGGGGAACTGTTTTTT. It translates to CASSTPQGELFF. The chain links TRBV7-2 to TRBJ1-4, with TRBD1 matching 7 bases. CDR1 and CDR2 from the germline V gene are SGHTA and FQGNSA. Trimming took 5 bases from V and 12 from J; bases not matched to a gene: 6. The CDR3 is made up of 12 amino acids.

A few counts support this clonotype. CDR3 DNA sequence: TGTGCCAGCACCAACCTAGCGGGAGGGCCTAGGGAGCAGTACTTC. This gives the protein CASTNLAGGPREQYF. The rearrangement links TRBV21-1 to TRBJ2-7; TRBD2, as called in the table, went unchecked against the DNA. TRBV21-1 is a known pseudogene. The CDR3 loop spans 15 amino acids.

Only a few counts were recorded for this clonotype. The chain couples TRBV5-1 to TRBJ2-7; TRBD1 agrees at 7 bases. The CDR3 consists of 15 residues. Germline trimming cut 4 bases from V and 0 bases from J; bases unmatched to any gene: 7. Germline assignment: CDR1 SGHRS and CDR2 YFSETQ. The CDR3 loop is CASSRPDRASYEQYF. The CDR3, as DNA: TGCGCCAGCAGCCGGCCCGACAGGGCCTCCTACGAGCAGTACTTC.

This clonotype was observed once. V gene TRBV6-2 or TRBV6-3 combines with J gene TRBJ2-7; no clear D gene. This CDR3 comprises 15 residues. The V and J ends lost 6 bases and 7 bases respectively, with 22 bases between them. Germline values: CDR1 MNHEY, CDR2 SVGEGT. Written as DNA, the CDR3 is TGTGCCAGCAGCCCCCCGGCCCCCCAAAGGTTGGAGCAGTACTTC. It codes for CASSPPAPQRLEQYF.

The chain uses TRBV7-9 and TRBJ2-3; 8 bases align to TRBD2. CDR1 is SEHNR and CDR2 is FQNEAQ in the germline V gene (reference sequence). V lost 5 bases, J lost 5 bases, and 6 bases stayed unmatched. The CDR3 totals 14 residues. CDR3 nucleotide sequence: TGTGCCAGCAGCCCCCCGAGCGGGAGAGATACGCAGTATTTT. It is translated as CASSPPSGRDTQYF. The whole variable domain, remainder taken from reference TRBV7-9 and TRBJ2-3, is DTGVSQNPRHKITKRGQNVTFRCDPISEHNRLYWYRQTLGQGPEFLTYFQNEAQLEKSRLLSDRFSAERPKGSFSTLEIQRTEQGDSAMYLCASSPPSGRDTQYFGPGTRLTVL.

V and J are TRBV29-1 and TRBJ1-2; 11 nucleotides align to TRBD1. CDR3 length: 12 amino acids. V dropped 6 bases and J dropped 4; count of bases not matched to a gene: 1. CDR1 SQVTM and CDR2 ANQGSEA come from the germline V gene. CDR3 bases: TGCAGCGTAGGGACAGGGGGCTATGGCTACACCTTC. This encodes CSVGTGGYGYTF. The variable domain in full, completed from reference TRBV29-1 and TRBJ1-2, reads SAVISQKPSRDICQRGTSLTIQCQVDSQVTMMFWYRQQPGQSLTLIATANQGSEATYESGFVIDKFPISRPNLTFSTLTVSNMSPEDSSIYLCSVGTGGYGYTFGSGTRLTVV.

The chain combines TRBV21-1 with TRBJ1-2; no DNA check was done on the table's D call, TRBD1. TRBV21-1 is a recognized pseudogene. The CDR3 has 15 amino acids. The CDR3 is CASSFRDRQTVGYTF. The CDR3 bases are TGTGCCAGCAGCTTCCGGGACCGTCAGACGGTTGGCTACACCTTC.

This clonotype was found many times. The chain is built from TRBV18 and TRBJ1-5; TRBD1 matches 10 bases. The CDR3 has 14 residues. CDR1 KGHSH and CDR2 LQKENI come from the germline V gene. J gave up 5 bases and V 4 bases, and 2 bases lay outside the gene matches. CDR3 sequence (DNA): TGTGCCAGCTCACTTGGGACAGGGGATCAGCCCCAGCATTTT. Amino acids: CASSLGTGDQPQHF.

This chain uses TRBV3-1 with TRBJ2-7; D remains ambiguous. CDR1 and CDR2 from the germline V gene are LGHDT and YNNKEL (reference sequence). Deletions cut 7 bases from V and 6 bases from J, with 16 bases between. This CDR3 region has 13 residues. The CDR3 sequence: CASIPLTRAEQYF. Here the CDR3 DNA reads TGTGCCAGCATCCCCCTCACAAGGGCCGAGCAGTACTTC.